This T cell receptor (beta chain) was identified during a study of cytomegalovirus exposure and HLA in healthy donors. Note on this clone: What it recognizes is unknown.

The primer mix had 60 Vbeta and 13 Jbeta primers. Repertoires were generated with immunoSEQ multiplex PCR, while TCRdb's copy carries only in-frame clones and drops some. Recorded for this sample: about 200,000 clones. Study findings and constraints: There were several of the most significant clusters that appeared linked to common viral pathogens in a later analysis. With DRB1 most and HLA-C fewest, TCR association rates differed between HLA loci in a later analysis.

This CDR3 has 13 residues. Trimming pared 5 bases from V and 2 bases from J, leaving 9 bases between. Per the germline V gene, CDR1 is SGHVS and CDR2 is FQNEAQ. The rearrangement joins TRBV7-8 to TRBJ2-5; TRBD2 might be the D (6 bases). The receptor was isolated from a woman in her 30s in good health and CMV-seropositive. The sequenced sample consisted of PBMCs. DNA of the CDR3: TGTGCCAGCAGCGGGACTTTTCAAGAGACCCAGTACTTC. It codes for CASSGTFQETQYF.